This entry describes one T cell receptor (beta chain). Its target is unknown. The length of the CDR3 is 13 residues. Germline CDR1 MGHRA, CDR2 YSYEKL. The V and J ends lost 1 base and 9 bases respectively, with 10 bases between them. The sample belongs to a study of OX40 agonist ivuxolimab in advanced cancers. Background on the study: The dose-escalation group included hepatocellular carcinoma, melanoma, renal cell carcinoma and head and neck cancer. Study results and limitations: CD8+ T cells (on average) carried more expanded clones than CD4+ T cells. Blood T cells, both CD4+ and CD8+, expanded clonally by week 6 at 0.1 to 3.0 mg/kg.

Only in-frame clones appear in the TCRdb table, and some are missing; sequencing was by immunoSEQ multiplex PCR. The sample includes approximately 18,000 clones, 70% to 85% of them seen just once. The rearrangement uses TRBV4-1 and TRBJ2-1; tentatively, D is TRBD1 or TRBD2 (5 bases each). The source material was CD4+ or CD8+ T cells sorted from blood, sampled in a trial of the OX40 agonist ivuxolimab. The receptor was isolated from an adult with an advanced solid tumor such as melanoma, head and neck, liver or kidney cancer. CDR3: CASSQVGDGEQFF. The CDR3 DNA reads TGCGCCAGCAGCCAAGTGGGGGATGGTGAGCAGTTCTTC.